This TCR beta chain came from a study of T-cell memory formation after mild COVID-19. Across the study: Largely donor-specific TCR clusters were found.

Findings of the study overall: The appearance of some responding clones in pre-infection memory suggested that cross-reactive memory joined.

TCR alpha and TCR beta cDNA libraries with sample barcodes and UMIs came from 5'RACE using constant-segment primers. TCRdb processed the 5' RACE reads anew with MiXCR; each CDR3 protein has one entry. The data hold 550,000 to 600,000 distinct CDR3 sequences, with about 20% observed a single time. The CDR3 is made up of 16 amino acids. Trimming left V 7 bases short and J 5 bases short, with 24 bases between. The germline V gene encodes CDR1 MNHEY and CDR2 SVGEGT. Worth noting for this clonotype: What it binds is not known.

The sequenced material came from PBMCs or a T cell subset sorted from them (not recorded which). The V and J genes are TRBV6-2 or TRBV6-3 and TRBJ2-7; no reliable D call. This receptor was taken from an adult woman who had mild COVID-19 (a few samples of this study predate the infection). Cell type and time point are not known. The CDR3 protein is CASTRGLQPGSDEQYF. The CDR3 nucleotides read TGTGCCAGCACCCGCGGTCTGCAGCCTGGCTCGGACGAGCAGTACTTC.